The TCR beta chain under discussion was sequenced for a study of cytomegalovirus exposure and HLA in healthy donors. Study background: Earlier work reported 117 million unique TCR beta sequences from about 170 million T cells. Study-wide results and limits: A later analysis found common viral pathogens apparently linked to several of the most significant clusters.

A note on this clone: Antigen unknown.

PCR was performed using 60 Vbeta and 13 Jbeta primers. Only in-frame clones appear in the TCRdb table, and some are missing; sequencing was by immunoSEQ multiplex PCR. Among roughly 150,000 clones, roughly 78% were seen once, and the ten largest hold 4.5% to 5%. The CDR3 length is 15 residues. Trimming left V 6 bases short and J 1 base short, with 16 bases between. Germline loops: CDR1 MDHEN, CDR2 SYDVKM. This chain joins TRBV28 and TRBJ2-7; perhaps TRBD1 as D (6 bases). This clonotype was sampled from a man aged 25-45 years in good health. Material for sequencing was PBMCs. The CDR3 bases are TGTGCCAGCAGCCTCTGGACAGCGTTATCCTACGAGCAGTACTTC. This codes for CASSLWTALSYEQYF. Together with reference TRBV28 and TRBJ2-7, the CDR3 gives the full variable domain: DVKVTQSSRYLVKRTGEKVFLECVQDMDHENMFWYRQDPGLGLRLIYFSYDVKMKEKGDIPEGYSVSREKKERFSLILESASTNQTSMYLCASSLWTALSYEQYFGPGTRLTVT.